These 12 T cell receptor beta chains originate from one sample sequenced in a study of glioma-infiltrating T cells. The iRepertoire nested amplicon-rescue multiplex PCR amplified TCR alpha and beta CDR3s from RNA. TCRdb re-analysed the multiplex PCR reads in MiXCR, keeping a single row per CDR3 protein. The sample lists some 180,000 distinct CDR3 sequences; 30% to 40% were seen once. Material: glioma tissue, nonneoplastic brain tissue, or PBMCs (not recorded which). The receptors were gathered from a human donor with low-grade glioma or glioblastoma, undergoing nonglioma brain surgery, or in good health (not recorded which).

The rearrangement uses TRBV4-1 and TRBJ1-1; D possibly corresponds to TRBD1 (6 bases). The ends were cut back, 2 bases at V and 5 bases at J, with 9 bases in the middle. The CDR3 has 13 amino acids. Germline V gene lookup returns CDR1 MGHRA and CDR2 YSYEKL. CDR3 DNA sequence: TGCGCCAGCAGCCAAACAGGGCCGACTGAAGCTTTCTTT. Amino acids: CASSQTGPTEAFF.

This clonotype was detected many times. V usage is TRBV7-2 and J usage is TRBJ2-4, with 11 bases fitting TRBD1. CDR1 and CDR2 (germline): SGHTA, FQGNSA. CDR3 length: 14 residues. V lost 6 bases, J lost 8 bases, and 6 bases stayed unmatched. CDR3 DNA sequence: TGTGCCAGCAGTCTCCAGGGACAGGGGGACATTCAGTACTTC. Protein product: CASSLQGQGDIQYF.

Note on this clonotype: This may come from a read error, since a much larger clone is one base off. The chain is built from TRBV29-1 and TRBJ2-7; 7 nucleotides match TRBD2. Germline V lookup: CDR1 SQVTM, CDR2 ANQGSEA. The CDR3 spans 14 residues. The CDR3 nucleotides read TGCAGCGTTAAACGGGAGGTGAGCTCCTGCGAGCAGTACTTC. This encodes CSVKREVSSCEQYF.

Ten or more counts support this clonotype. This chain uses TRBV3-1 with TRBJ2-2, with unresolved D. The CDR3 extends over 12 amino acids. Trimming took 0 bases from V and 6 from J, leaving 2 bases between them. The germline V gene encodes CDR1 LGHDT and CDR2 YNNKEL (reference sequence). The DNA for the CDR3 is TGTGCCAGCAGCCAAGACTCCGGGGAGCTGTTTTTT. It encodes CASSQDSGELFF.

This clonotype has just a few counts. The genes are TRBV19 and TRBJ2-2; 7 bases agree with TRBD2. With 7 bases clipped from V and 1 base from J, the junction kept 12 bases outside the gene matches. This CDR3 is 17 amino acids long. The germline V gene encodes CDR1 LNHDA and CDR2 SQIVND (reference sequence). In nucleotides, the CDR3 is TGTGCCAGTACCGCCATTCGAGGGGAGGGGAACACCGGGGAGCTGTTTTTT. The encoded protein is CASTAIRGEGNTGELFF. The variable domain in full, with the rest retrieved from reference TRBV19 and TRBJ2-2, is DGGITQSPKYLFRKEGQNVTLSCEQNLNHDAMYWYRQDPGQGLRLIYYSQIVNDFQKGDIAEGYSVSREKKESFPLTVTSAQKNPTAFYLCASTAIRGEGNTGELFFGEGSRLTVL.

The chain carries TRBV3-1 and TRBJ2-1, with D perhaps TRBD2 (6 bases). The germline V and J ends were trimmed by 4 bases and 8 bases, with 21 bases remaining between them. Germline V gene data show CDR1 as LGHDT and CDR2 as YNNKEL (reference sequence). CDR3 length equals 16 residues. DNA for the CDR3: TGTGCCAGCAGCCCAGGACGGGACTCCGTTTCCGATGAGCAGTTCTTC. Translation: CASSPGRDSVSDEQFF.

The table lists this clonotype with a few counts. This CDR3 is CATTTGGIVNEQFF. The DNA of the CDR3 is TGTGCCACTACAACAGGGGGGATCGTGAATGAGCAGTTCTTC. The chain joins TRBV10-3 to TRBJ2-1; TRBD1 matches 8 bases. The CDR3 totals 14 residues. The germline gives CDR1 ENHRY, CDR2 SYGVKD. The V gene end was trimmed by 10 bases and the J gene end by 7 bases; junction bases not matched to a gene: 12.

This clonotype was recorded at least ten times. J is TRBJ2-1 and V is TRBV6-2 or TRBV6-3; possibly TRBD2 for D (6 bases). Germline CDR1 and CDR2: MNHEY and SVGEGT. Trimming removed 2 bases at V and 10 bases at J, with 9 bases between. There are 12 residues in the CDR3. CDR3 loop: CASSYGLAEQFF. The CDR3 nucleotides are TGTGCCAGCAGTTACGGTCTAGCGGAGCAGTTCTTC.

The gene calls are TRBV28 and TRBJ2-3; TRBD2 agrees at 9 bases. Germline loops: CDR1 MDHEN, CDR2 SYDVKM. This CDR3 region has 17 residues. The ends lost 5 bases at V and 1 base at J; junction bases unmatched: 10. CDR3: CASSPGLRLAGTDTQYF. The CDR3, as DNA: TGTGCCAGCAGTCCAGGACTTCGACTAGCGGGCACAGATACGCAGTATTTT.

This clonotype was found many times. The chain employs TRBV20-1 and TRBJ2-7, with 9 bases aligning to TRBD2. This CDR3 has 16 amino acids. CDR1 DFQATT and CDR2 SNEGSKA come from the germline V gene (reference sequence). V trimming: 3 bases; J trimming: 2 bases; junction bases outside the gene matches: 11. CDR3 protein: CSASAPSGRSTYEQYF. The CDR3 nucleotides read TGCAGTGCTAGTGCCCCAAGCGGGAGGAGCACCTACGAGCAGTACTTC.

Many counts were recorded for this clonotype. The CDR3 sequence: CASSSGGQGTNQPQHF. The CDR3 DNA sequence: TGTGCCAGCTCATCGGGGGGACAGGGGACCAATCAGCCCCAGCATTTT. V gene TRBV28 combines with J gene TRBJ1-5, with 10 bases aligning to TRBD1. The CDR3 totals 16 residues. J gave up 3 bases and V 8 bases, and 10 bases lay outside the gene matches. Looked up from germline, CDR1 is MDHEN and CDR2 is SYDVKM.

This clonotype turned up a few times. The chain recombines TRBV6-6 with TRBJ2-7; 10 bases are shared with TRBD1. CDR3 length: 15 residues. The junction had 5 bases not matched to a gene; V was cut back by 4 bases and J by 2 bases. The germline V gene has CDR1 MNHNY and CDR2 SVGAGI (reference sequence). The CDR3 loop is CASSFTGTGAYEQYF. The CDR3 DNA reads as TGTGCCAGCAGTTTTACCGGGACAGGGGCCTACGAGCAGTACTTC.